These 22 T cell receptor beta chains were all obtained from the same sample, sequenced in a study of control samples from healthy donors and cancer patients. Assay: immunoSEQ multiplex PCR; the TCRdb copy retains only in-frame clones and omits some. This repertoire shows fewer than 200,000 clones, roughly 95% found once; its top ten account for over 0.9%. The sequencing input was blood. Every receptor here comes from a woman in her twenties or thirties in good health.

The chain uses TRBV12-3 or TRBV12-4 and TRBJ2-5; D may correspond to TRBD1 or TRBD2 (6 bases each). Trimming cost V 5 bases and J 5 bases, with 12 bases left between them. The length of the CDR3 is 13 residues. CDR3 sequence reads: CASSDQGRETQYF. The CDR3 region has the DNA TGTGCCAGCAGTGATCAGGGGAGGGAGACCCAGTACTTC.

This clone was counted once. The chain couples TRBV4-1 to TRBJ2-1; the D gene is possibly TRBD2 (5 bases). CDR3 size: 17 residues. Germline CDR1 is MGHRA and CDR2 is YSYEKL. The V end lost 4 bases, the J end lost 3 bases, and 19 bases lay between the germline ends. CDR3 coding DNA: TGCGCCAGCAGCCTAACCCGAAACCTTGGGAGCTACAATGAGCAGTTCTTC. Amino acid sequence: CASSLTRNLGSYNEQFF.

The V gene is TRBV30, the J gene TRBJ2-2; D uncertain. This CDR3 is built from 14 residues. Trimming took off 2 bases at V and 5 bases at J, with 12 bases between the two ends. Germline CDR1 and CDR2: GTSNPN and SVGIG (reference sequence). The CDR3 reads CAWSLRRITGELFF. As DNA, the CDR3 is TGTGCCTGGAGTTTGCGCAGGATTACCGGGGAGCTGTTTTTT.

This chain links TRBV28 with TRBJ1-2, with a possible D match to TRBD1 (5 bases). V was cut by 6 bases and J by 4 bases, with 9 bases left in between. The V gene's germline CDR1 is MDHEN and CDR2 SYDVKM. The CDR3 is made up of 12 amino acids. CDR3 protein: CASSDSAYGYTF. The DNA of the CDR3 is TGTGCCAGCAGCGACAGCGCCTATGGCTACACCTTC.

V and J are TRBV28 and TRBJ2-7, with 10 bases fitting TRBD2. CDR1 and CDR2 (germline): MDHEN, SYDVKM. The CDR3 runs 16 residues. V trimming: 5 bases; J trimming: 3 bases; junction bases outside the gene matches: 10. CDR3: CASSTYRTSGLYEQYF. DNA of the CDR3: TGTGCCAGCAGTACCTACCGGACTAGCGGACTCTACGAGCAGTACTTC. Using reference TRBV28 and TRBJ2-7 for the parts outside the CDR3, the full variable domain is DVKVTQSSRYLVKRTGEKVFLECVQDMDHENMFWYRQDPGLGLRLIYFSYDVKMKEKGDIPEGYSVSREKKERFSLILESASTNQTSMYLCASSTYRTSGLYEQYFGPGTRLTVT.

CDR3 sequence reads: CASSTDTQYF. CDR3 sequence (DNA): TGTGCCAGCAGCACAGATACGCAGTATTTT. The chain employs TRBV2 and TRBJ2-3; D remains ambiguous. V was clipped by 6 bases and J by 2 bases, with 0 bases between them. Looked up from germline, CDR1 is SNHLY and CDR2 is FYNNEI. The CDR3 is made up of 10 amino acids.

The J gene is TRBJ1-1, the V gene TRBV30; 7 bases match TRBD1. There are 13 residues in the CDR3. Per germline, CDR1 GTSNPN and CDR2 SVGIG (reference sequence). V shed 7 bases and J 0 bases; nucleotides not matched to a gene: 5. The CDR3 region is CAYRGTMNTEAFF. The DNA of the CDR3 is TGTGCCTACAGGGGAACGATGAACACTGAAGCTTTCTTT.

The chain links TRBV28 to TRBJ1-1; no clear D. Germline V gene sequence: CDR1 MDHEN, CDR2 SYDVKM. This CDR3 has 12 residues. The ends were cut back, 5 bases at V and 7 bases at J, with 11 bases in the middle. This chain's CDR3 is CASSPDGHEAFF. The CDR3 DNA sequence: TGTGCCAGCAGTCCGGACGGTCATGAAGCTTTCTTT.

This sequence joins TRBV6-1 and TRBJ2-2, with no clear D. CDR3 length: 15 residues. Trimming took 3 bases from V and 6 from J, leaving 14 bases between them. CDR1 and CDR2 from the germline V gene are MNHNS and SASEGT. CDR3 in amino acids: CASSDRPFISGELFF. In nucleotides, the CDR3 is TGTGCCAGCAGTGACAGGCCCTTTATCTCCGGGGAGCTGTTTTTT.

The rearrangement uses TRBV9 and TRBJ1-4; TRBD1 aligns across 7 bases. This CDR3 has 15 residues. Germline CDR1 SGDLS, CDR2 YYNGEE. Trimming removed 5 bases from V and 3 bases from J; junction bases left unmatched: 7. In DNA, the CDR3 is TGTGCCAGCAGTCGCGGGGACAGAGCTAATGAAAAACTGTTTTTT. It is translated as CASSRGDRANEKLFF.

The chain links TRBV28 to TRBJ2-7; the D gene is possibly TRBD2 (6 bases). Looked up from germline, CDR1 is MDHEN and CDR2 is SYDVKM. V was trimmed by 6 bases and J by 7 bases, leaving 19 bases between them. The CDR3 contains 14 residues. The CDR3 bases are TGTGCCAGCAGCACCGGGACTCTTTGGTGGGAGCAGTACTTC. Its translation: CASSTGTLWWEQYF. The entire variable domain, with the rest obtained from reference TRBV28 and TRBJ2-7, is as follows: DVKVTQSSRYLVKRTGEKVFLECVQDMDHENMFWYRQDPGLGLRLIYFSYDVKMKEKGDIPEGYSVSREKKERFSLILESASTNQTSMYLCASSTGTLWWEQYFGPGTRLTVT.

This chain joins TRBV27 and TRBJ2-7, with D perhaps TRBD1 (6 bases). V lost 3 bases, J lost 6 bases, and 12 bases lay in between. This CDR3 comprises 13 residues. CDR1 MNHEY and CDR2 SMNVEV come from the germline V gene (reference sequence). The CDR3 reads CASSFTGKSEQYF. The CDR3 nucleotides read TGTGCCAGCAGTTTTACAGGGAAGTCCGAGCAGTACTTC.

The rearrangement uses TRBV2 and TRBJ2-7; D remains ambiguous. There are 14 residues in the CDR3. The germline V gene has CDR1 SNHLY and CDR2 FYNNEI. Trimming took 4 bases from V and 2 from J, leaving 12 bases between them. DNA of the CDR3: TGTGCCAGCAGTGTAGGTGGGTCCCCCTACGAGCAGTACTTC. Its translation: CASSVGGSPYEQYF.

The chain has TRBV6-5 and TRBJ1-4; D perhaps matches TRBD1 (6 bases). The CDR3 totals 15 residues. Germline V gene lookup returns CDR1 MNHEY and CDR2 SVGAGI. V gave up 6 bases and J gave up 6 bases, with 17 bases separating them. For the CDR3, the DNA is TGTGCCAGCAGGACCTTTACAGGGTTCGATGAAAAACTGTTTTTT. Translation: CASRTFTGFDEKLFF.

The CDR3, as DNA: TGTGCCAGCAGCGTGCAGACAGGGGTGGGTACTATTCCCTATGGCTACACCTTC. This sequence encodes CASSVQTGVGTIPYGYTF. The rearrangement links TRBV9 to TRBJ1-2; 8 bases line up with TRBD1. The CDR3 consists of 18 residues. Germline V gene data show CDR1 as SGDLS and CDR2 as YYNGEE. V shed 2 bases and J 4 bases; nucleotides not matched to a gene: 16.

The chain recombines TRBV5-5 with TRBJ2-2; 8 bases map to TRBD2. Germline loops: CDR1 SGHKS, CDR2 YYEKEE (reference sequence). The CDR3 spans 16 residues. J gave up 2 bases and V 4 bases, and 7 bases lay outside the gene matches. In nucleotides, the CDR3 is TGTGCCAGCAGCCTGGGACTAGGGGGTAACACCGGGGAGCTGTTTTTT. It encodes CASSLGLGGNTGELFF.

The rearrangement uses TRBV6-2 or TRBV6-3 and TRBJ2-1; D is possibly TRBD2 (5 bases). The CDR3 covers 14 residues. The V gene lost 3 bases and the J gene lost 9 bases, with 15 bases spanning the gap. Germline CDR1 is MNHEY and CDR2 is SVGEGT. DNA of the CDR3: TGTGCCAGCAGTTATGTTAGAGGGAGTAGTGAGCAGTTCTTC. Its protein product is CASSYVRGSSEQFF.

V is TRBV2 and J is TRBJ1-5, with D hard to call. The CDR3 length is 17 residues. V was pared by 5 bases and J by 0 bases, with 17 bases between. Per the germline V gene, CDR1 is SNHLY and CDR2 is FYNNEI. The CDR3 reads CASSQVPAQYSNQPQHF. Written as DNA, the CDR3 is TGTGCCAGCAGTCAGGTCCCGGCCCAATATAGCAATCAGCCCCAGCATTTT. Based on the CDR3 plus reference TRBV2 and TRBJ1-5, the full variable domain is EPEVTQTPSHQVTQMGQEVILRCVPISNHLYFYWYRQILGQKVEFLVSFYNNEISEKSEIFDDQFSVERPDGSNFTLKIRSTKLEDSAMYFCASSQVPAQYSNQPQHFGDGTRLSIL.

This clone was recorded only once. The chain employs TRBV6-6 and TRBJ1-2; no definite D call. This CDR3 is built from 14 residues. CDR1 and CDR2 from the germline V gene are MNHNY and SVGAGI (reference sequence). V lost 2 bases and J lost 0, with 7 bases in between. The CDR3 nucleotides are TGTGCCAGCAGTTACGCAGGAGCTAACTATGGCTACACCTTC. It yields the protein CASSYAGANYGYTF.

The rearrangement links TRBV4-2 to TRBJ1-1; no reliable D call. The germline CDR1 and CDR2 sequences are LGHNA and YNFKEQ. There are 16 residues in the CDR3. V gave up 0 bases and J gave up 0 bases, with 11 bases separating them. CDR3 region: CASSQDLPEMNTEAFF. The DNA for the CDR3 is TGTGCCAGCAGCCAAGATCTCCCTGAGATGAACACTGAAGCTTTCTTT.

This chain uses TRBV6-1 with TRBJ2-7, with unresolved D. V dropped 0 bases and J dropped 4 bases, with 13 bases sitting between them. Germline CDR1 reads MNHNS; CDR2 reads SASEGT. This CDR3 is built from 15 residues. CDR3 nucleotides: TGTGCCAGCAGTGAAGCTGGAGCTCGATTTTACGAGCAGTACTTC. It codes for CASSEAGARFYEQYF.

The chain combines TRBV3-1 (or the pseudogene TRBV3-2) with TRBJ1-1; 10 bases map to TRBD1. V lost 0 bases and J lost 4; bases outside the gene matches: 8. This CDR3 comprises 17 residues. Per the germline V gene, CDR1 is LGHDT and CDR2 is YNNKEL (reference sequence). CDR3 nucleotides: TGTGCCAGCAGCCAAGATTGGATTAGGACAGGGGGCACTGAAGCTTTCTTT. Amino acids: CASSQDWIRTGGTEAFF.